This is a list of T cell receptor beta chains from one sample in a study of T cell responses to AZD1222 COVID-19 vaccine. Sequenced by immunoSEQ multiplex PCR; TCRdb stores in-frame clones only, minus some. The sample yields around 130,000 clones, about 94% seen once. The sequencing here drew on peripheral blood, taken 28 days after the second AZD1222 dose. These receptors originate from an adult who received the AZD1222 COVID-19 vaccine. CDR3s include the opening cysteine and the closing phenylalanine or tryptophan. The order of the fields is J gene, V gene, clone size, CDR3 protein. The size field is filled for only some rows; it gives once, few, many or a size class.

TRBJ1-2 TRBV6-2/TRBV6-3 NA CASSYSGHDYGYTF
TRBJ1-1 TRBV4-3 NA CASGQGLWDTEAFF
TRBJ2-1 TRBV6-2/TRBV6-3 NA CASSYGLSSYNEQFF
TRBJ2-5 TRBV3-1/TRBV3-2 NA CASGRDWETQYF
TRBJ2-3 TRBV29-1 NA CSVELSGTDTQYF
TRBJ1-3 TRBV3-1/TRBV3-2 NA CASSPPVGGPGNTIYF
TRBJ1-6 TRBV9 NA CASSLRGGNNSPLHF
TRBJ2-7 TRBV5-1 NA CASSPGGTAYEQYF
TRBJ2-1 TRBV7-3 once CASSLWGLSSYNEQFF
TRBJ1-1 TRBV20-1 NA CSASLNTEAFF
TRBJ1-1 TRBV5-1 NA CASSLGGMNTEAFF
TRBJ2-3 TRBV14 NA CASSRGLARLTDTQYF
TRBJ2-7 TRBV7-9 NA CASSSSQGDFNEQYF